The 3 T cell receptor beta chains given below trace back to one sample, sequenced in a study of T-cell memory formation after mild COVID-19. TCRdb re-analysed the 5' RACE reads in MiXCR, keeping a single row per CDR3 protein. The data hold over 5,500 distinct CDR3 sequences, with 50% to 75% observed a single time. The source material was PBMCs or a T cell subset sorted from them (not recorded which). The source of these receptors is an adult who had mild COVID-19 (a few samples of this study predate the infection). Cell type and time point are not known.

The V gene is TRBV7-2, the J gene TRBJ2-2, with D hard to call. The CDR3 runs to 15 residues. Between the trimmed V and J ends, which lost 6 bases and 4 bases, there was a span of 15 bases. The germline V gene encodes CDR1 SGHTA and CDR2 FQGNSA. CDR3 sequence reads: CASRNSGAGTGELFF. The CDR3 bases are TGTGCCAGCAGGAATTCAGGAGCTGGCACCGGGGAGCTGTTTTTT.

CDR3 sequence: CASSSGTSGTIHEQYF. The CDR3 DNA follows: TGTGCCAGCAGCTCCGGGACTAGCGGGACTATACACGAGCAGTACTTC. The J gene is TRBJ2-7, the V gene TRBV7-2; TRBD2 matches at 13 bases. The ends lost 4 bases at V and 5 bases at J; junction bases unmatched: 8. In germline, CDR1 is SGHTA, CDR2 FQGNSA. This CDR3 spans 16 amino acids.

This clonotype is large. The chain combines TRBV29-1 with TRBJ1-1, with a tentative D call TRBD1 (5 bases). Trimming cost V 7 bases and J 0 bases, with 12 bases left between them. Germline V gene lookup returns CDR1 SQVTM and CDR2 ANQGSEA. The CDR3 has 13 amino acids. As DNA, the CDR3 is TGCAGCGGCGACACACAGGTGAACACTGAAGCTTTCTTT. Its translation: CSGDTQVNTEAFF.